The 30 T cell receptor beta chains listed next were all sequenced from one sample in a study of T cell responses to AZD1222 COVID-19 vaccine. Some clones are missing from TCRdb's copy, which holds only in-frame ones; the method was immunoSEQ multiplex PCR. The sample shows 50,000 or so clones, around 89% of them seen only once. Material: peripheral blood, obtained 28 days after the second AZD1222 dose. The receptors here all came from an adult who received the AZD1222 COVID-19 vaccine.

The V call is TRBV18, the J call TRBJ2-7; 12 bases align to TRBD2. The CDR3 sequence is 14 residues long. Trimming cost V 5 bases and J 6 bases; bases outside gene matches: 5. Per the germline V gene, CDR1 is KGHSH and CDR2 is LQKENI. The CDR3: CASSEGLAGFEQYF. The CDR3 DNA is TGTGCCAGCTCAGAAGGACTAGCGGGATTCGAGCAGTACTTC.

This sequence joins TRBV19 and TRBJ2-2, with 11 bases matching TRBD1. The CDR3 loop spans 14 amino acids. CDR1 LNHDA and CDR2 SQIVND come from the germline V gene (reference sequence). V dropped 10 bases and J dropped 4; count of bases not matched to a gene: 5. The CDR3 DNA reads as TGTGCCACGCGGGACAGGGGGGTCACCGGGGAGCTGTTTTTT. Its translation: CATRDRGVTGELFF.

J is TRBJ2-7 and V is TRBV19; TRBD1 matches 11 bases. The CDR3 totals 12 residues. Germline-derived CDR1 and CDR2 are LNHDA and SQIVND (reference sequence). The DNA for the CDR3 is TGTTTCGGGACAGGGGGCTCCTACGAGCAGTACTTC. Its translation: CFGTGGSYEQYF.

This chain links TRBV5-4 with TRBJ2-5; 11 bases agree with TRBD2. Trimming took 2 bases from V and 6 from J; bases not matched to a gene: 6. Germline V gene lookup returns CDR1 SGHNT and CDR2 YYREEE (reference sequence). There are 15 residues in the CDR3. For the CDR3, the DNA is TGTGCCAGCAGCTTCGGTAGCGGGGGGGCTCAGACCCAGTACTTC. Residues: CASSFGSGGAQTQYF.

This chain joins TRBV12-3 or TRBV12-4 and TRBJ1-2; the D gene is possibly TRBD1 (5 bases). V dropped 3 bases and J dropped 6 bases, with 8 bases sitting between them. This CDR3 comprises 12 residues. The CDR3 DNA sequence: TGTGCCAGCAGTTTCGGGGGGGATGGCTACACCTTC. Protein: CASSFGGDGYTF.

The chain recombines TRBV6-2 or TRBV6-3 with TRBJ2-7, with unresolved D. Trimming left V 4 bases short and J 5 bases short, with 15 bases between. The length of the CDR3 is 14 residues. The germline CDR1 and CDR2 sequences are MNHEY and SVGEGT. The CDR3 sequence: CASSLNTVRNEQYF. CDR3 in DNA: TGTGCCAGCAGTTTGAATACAGTTCGGAACGAGCAGTACTTC.

This clone is a singleton in its sample. This sequence joins TRBV10-3 and TRBJ2-2; D might be TRBD2 (7 bases). This CDR3 is built from 14 residues. The germline V gene encodes CDR1 ENHRY and CDR2 SYGVKD. V dropped 6 bases and J dropped 2 bases, with 10 bases sitting between them. This chain's CDR3 is CAIRGGGNTGELFF. CDR3 bases: TGTGCCATCAGAGGGGGGGGAAACACCGGGGAGCTGTTTTTT.

The rearrangement links TRBV24-1 to TRBJ1-1, with 9 bases matching TRBD1. CDR1 KGHDR and CDR2 SFDVKD come from the germline V gene. V gave up 4 bases and J gave up 3 bases; unmatched junction bases: 5. The CDR3 totals 15 residues. CDR3 residues: CATSDPGQGHTEAFF. CDR3 in DNA: TGTGCCACCAGTGACCCGGGACAGGGACACACTGAAGCTTTCTTT.

The rearrangement links TRBV4-1 to TRBJ1-2, with 9 bases fitting TRBD1. From germline, CDR1 is MGHRA and CDR2 YSYEKL. The CDR3 loop spans 15 amino acids. The J segment lost 5 bases and the V segment lost 0 bases, leaving 4 bases of the junction unmatched. As DNA, the CDR3 is TGCGCCAGCAGCCAAGAATGGGGACAGGGTTATGGCTACACCTTC. Translating gives CASSQEWGQGYGYTF.

This chain joins TRBV27 and TRBJ2-6; D is uncertain. Trimming stripped 8 bases from V and 1 base from J, with 9 bases between. Germline V gene data show CDR1 as MNHEY and CDR2 as SMNVEV (reference sequence). This CDR3 contains 14 residues. The CDR3 sequence: CASEFLSGANVLTF. The CDR3 DNA follows: TGTGCCAGCGAGTTCCTTTCTGGGGCCAACGTCCTGACTTTC.

The rearrangement links TRBV6-5 to TRBJ2-7; 7 bases fit TRBD1. Germline values: CDR1 MNHEY, CDR2 SVGAGI. V was pared by 7 bases and J by 2 bases, with 8 bases of the junction left unmatched. This CDR3 is 14 amino acids long. The CDR3 nucleotides read TGTGCCAGCAAACGTGGACAGGCAGCCTACGAGCAGTACTTC. This translates into CASKRGQAAYEQYF.

The gene calls are TRBV10-3 and TRBJ1-5; 7 nucleotides line up with TRBD1. Per the germline V gene, CDR1 is ENHRY and CDR2 is SYGVKD. The CDR3 has 14 residues. V was pared by 8 bases and J by 6 bases, with 10 bases of the junction left unmatched. The CDR3 sequence is CAIGHDREGQPQHF. CDR3 sequence (DNA): TGTGCCATCGGGCACGACAGGGAGGGTCAGCCCCAGCATTTT.

V gene TRBV23-1 combines with J gene TRBJ2-7, with D unresolved. TRBV23-1 is placed among ORFs of uncertain function. The CDR3 has 16 residues. V was shortened by 0 bases and J by 0 bases, with 12 bases between the two germline ends. The CDR3 is CASSQSRSPSSYEQYF. CDR3 nucleotide sequence: TGCGCCAGCAGTCAATCGCGGTCTCCAAGCTCCTACGAGCAGTACTTC.

In DNA, the CDR3 is TGTGCCAGCAGCCCACTCGGGACTCCTCGTGAAGCTTTCTTT. It translates to CASSPLGTPREAFF. The chain uses TRBV27 and TRBJ1-1; a weak D match, TRBD1 (5 bases). V lost 6 bases and J 7 bases, leaving 18 bases between the germline ends. The CDR3 covers 14 residues. Germline CDR1 MNHEY, CDR2 SMNVEV (reference sequence).

The chain is built from TRBV5-4 and TRBJ2-1; possible D gene TRBD2, 6 bases. The CDR3 totals 14 residues. V shed 2 bases and J shed 4 bases, with 10 bases lying between them. The germline V gene encodes CDR1 SGHNT and CDR2 YYREEE (reference sequence). CDR3 DNA: TGTGCCAGCAGCTTAGGGACTGTGTACAATGAGCAGTTCTTC. Translated: CASSLGTVYNEQFF.

This clone was detected only a few times. J is TRBJ2-7 and V is TRBV3-1 (or the pseudogene TRBV3-2); the match to TRBD2 covers 11 bases. Germline V CDR1 and CDR2: LGHDT, YNNKEL (reference sequence). CDR3 length: 19 residues. With 1 base clipped from V and 4 bases from J, the junction kept 15 bases outside the gene matches. CDR3 nucleotides: TGTGCCAGCAGCCAAGGTCTAGCGGGAGGATCCGATTCCTTTTACGAGCAGTACTTC. This encodes CASSQGLAGGSDSFYEQYF.

DNA of the CDR3: TGCGCCAGCAGCTTGTGGGACAGGTTTGGTGAGACCCAGTACTTC. Translation gives CASSLWDRFGETQYF. This chain uses TRBV5-1 with TRBJ2-5, with 8 bases fitting TRBD1. Germline V CDR1 and CDR2: SGHRS, YFSETQ. The CDR3 runs to 15 residues. V lost 1 base to trimming and J lost 5 bases; unmatched junction nucleotides: 7. The full variable domain, in which reference TRBV5-1 and TRBJ2-5 provide the parts outside the CDR3, is KAGVTQTPRYLIKTRGQQVTLSCSPISGHRSVSWYQQTPGQGLQFLFEYFSETQRNKGNFPGRFSGRQFSNSRSEMNVSTLELGDSALYLCASSLWDRFGETQYFGPGTRLLVL.

The genes are TRBV15 and TRBJ1-5; no clear D. V was shortened by 6 bases and J by 2 bases, with 17 bases between the two germline ends. This CDR3 is 16 amino acids long. Germline V lookup: CDR1 LNHNV, CDR2 YYDKDF (reference sequence). CDR3 residues: CATRAGSPRGNQPQHF. CDR3 nucleotide sequence: TGTGCCACCAGGGCCGGGTCCCCACGGGGCAATCAGCCCCAGCATTTT.

The genes are TRBV6-5 and TRBJ2-5; 8 bases are shared with TRBD2. Germline CDR1 reads MNHEY; CDR2 reads SVGAGI. This CDR3 has 14 residues. The ends lost 2 bases at V and 4 bases at J; junction bases unmatched: 3. CDR3 nucleotide sequence: TGTGCCAGCAGTTACCCGGGGGGGCTAGAGACCCAGTACTTC. It yields the protein CASSYPGGLETQYF.

The chain joins TRBV5-6 to TRBJ1-3, with unresolved D. The CDR3 consists of 15 residues. Germline lookup yields CDR1 SGHDT and CDR2 YYEEEE. Trimming removed 4 bases from V and 4 bases from J, with 15 bases in between. The CDR3 nucleotides are TGTGCCAGCAGCCTAGCAGTCACAAGGGGAAACACCATATATTTT. Its protein is CASSLAVTRGNTIYF.

This chain joins TRBV6-2 or TRBV6-3 and TRBJ2-1; possible D gene TRBD2, 6 bases. V was clipped by 4 bases and J by 14 bases, with 15 bases between them. The CDR3 covers 12 residues. Germline CDR1 and CDR2: MNHEY and SVGEGT. The CDR3 region has the DNA TGTGCCAGCAGTTTGACTAGTTCCTCAAAGTTCTTC. Translating it yields CASSLTSSSKFF.

The chain carries TRBV2 and TRBJ2-5, with D perhaps matching TRBD1 or TRBD2 (7 bases each). The germline V gene has CDR1 SNHLY and CDR2 FYNNEI. This CDR3 contains 15 residues. V was trimmed by 4 bases and J by 4 bases, leaving 16 bases between them. The CDR3 here is CASSGGGGFGETQYF. The CDR3 DNA follows: TGTGCCAGCAGTGGGGGAGGGGGCTTTGGAGAGACCCAGTACTTC.

This clone was recorded a few times. The chain recombines TRBV7-9 with TRBJ2-7; tentatively, D is TRBD1 (6 bases). Germline V gene lookup returns CDR1 SEHNR and CDR2 FQNEAQ (reference sequence). Trimming left V 5 bases short and J 3 bases short, with 17 bases between. The CDR3 is 15 amino acids. CDR3 in DNA: TGTGCCAGCAGCCCGGCACCAGGGGAGCGCTACGAGCAGTACTTC. Protein sequence: CASSPAPGERYEQYF.

The CDR3 is CASSLGQGATSYNSPLHF. The CDR3 DNA reads TGTGCCAGCAGTTTAGGGCAGGGGGCTACATCCTATAATTCACCCCTCCACTTT. The J gene is TRBJ1-6, the V gene TRBV27, with TRBD1 identical over 8 bases. CDR3 length: 18 amino acids. Germline V lookup: CDR1 MNHEY, CDR2 SMNVEV (reference sequence). Germline trimming cut 2 bases from V and 1 base from J; bases unmatched to any gene: 7.

The chain carries TRBV6-5 and TRBJ1-4; D might be TRBD1 (5 bases). Trimming left V 3 bases short and J 3 bases short, with 11 bases between. CDR3 length equals 15 residues. Germline V gene lookup returns CDR1 MNHEY and CDR2 SVGAGI. The CDR3 DNA sequence: TGTGCCAGCAGTTATTTTGGGGCGGCTAATGAAAAACTGTTTTTT. Amino acids: CASSYFGAANEKLFF.

The chain is built from TRBV3-1 (or the pseudogene TRBV3-2) and TRBJ1-2; a weak D match, TRBD1 (5 bases). The V and J ends lost 1 base and 1 base respectively, with 7 bases between them. In germline, CDR1 is LGHDT, CDR2 YNNKEL (reference sequence). The CDR3 has 14 residues. The CDR3 nucleotides are TGTGCCAGCAGCCAAGGGGGCTATAACTATGGCTACACCTTC. Translated: CASSQGGYNYGYTF.

The chain carries TRBV27 and TRBJ2-3, with 12 bases identical to TRBD2. V lost 5 bases to trimming and J lost 5 bases; unmatched junction nucleotides: 8. The CDR3 has 16 amino acids. Germline CDR1 reads MNHEY; CDR2 reads SMNVEV (reference sequence). CDR3 in DNA: TGTGCCAGCAGTCTCCGGACTAGCGGGGCGGGAGATACGCAGTATTTT. This encodes CASSLRTSGAGDTQYF.

This clone was seen once. This chain connects TRBV10-3 to TRBJ1-1; D possibly corresponds to TRBD1 (5 bases). The germline V gene encodes CDR1 ENHRY and CDR2 SYGVKD. CDR3 length: 17 amino acids. The ends were cut back, 0 bases at V and 7 bases at J, with 21 bases in the middle. In nucleotides, the CDR3 is TGTGCCATCAGTGAGTCAGGATGGACAAGGGGCGGCGATGAAGCTTTCTTT. This translates into CAISESGWTRGGDEAFF.

V usage is TRBV27 and J usage is TRBJ1-5; the D is unclear. This CDR3 region has 16 residues. V dropped 1 base and J dropped 5 bases, with 15 bases sitting between them. The V gene's germline CDR1 is MNHEY and CDR2 SMNVEV (reference sequence). The CDR3 spells CASSLFGQSTDQPQHF. CDR3 DNA sequence: TGTGCCAGCAGTTTATTCGGCCAAAGCACGGATCAGCCCCAGCATTTT.

The V gene is TRBV19, the J gene TRBJ1-1, with 9 nucleotides matching TRBD1. Germline-derived CDR1 and CDR2 are LNHDA and SQIVND (reference sequence). V was clipped by 4 bases and J by 4 bases; unmatched bases: 4. The CDR3 runs to 14 residues. DNA of the CDR3: TGTGCCAGTAGTACGACAGGGGGGATCACTGAAGCTTTCTTT. As protein: CASSTTGGITEAFF. The variable domain in full, completed from reference TRBV19 and TRBJ1-1, reads DGGITQSPKYLFRKEGQNVTLSCEQNLNHDAMYWYRQDPGQGLRLIYYSQIVNDFQKGDIAEGYSVSREKKESFPLTVTSAQKNPTAFYLCASSTTGGITEAFFGQGTRLTVV.